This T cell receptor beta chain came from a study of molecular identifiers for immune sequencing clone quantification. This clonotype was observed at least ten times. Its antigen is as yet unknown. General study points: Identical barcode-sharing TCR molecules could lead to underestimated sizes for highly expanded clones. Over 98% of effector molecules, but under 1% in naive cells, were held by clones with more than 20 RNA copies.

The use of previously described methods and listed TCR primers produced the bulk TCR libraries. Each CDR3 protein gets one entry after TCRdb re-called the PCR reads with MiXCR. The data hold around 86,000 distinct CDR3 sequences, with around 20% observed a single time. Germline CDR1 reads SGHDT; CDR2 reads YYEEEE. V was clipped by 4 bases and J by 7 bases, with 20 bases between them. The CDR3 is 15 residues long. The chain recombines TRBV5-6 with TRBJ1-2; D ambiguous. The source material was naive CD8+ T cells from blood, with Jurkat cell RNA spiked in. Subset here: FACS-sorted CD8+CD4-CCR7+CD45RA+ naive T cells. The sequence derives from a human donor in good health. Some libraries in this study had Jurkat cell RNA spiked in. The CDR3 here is CASSRGFMQQPGYTF. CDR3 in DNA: TGTGCCAGCAGCCGGGGTTTTATGCAGCAGCCTGGCTACACCTTC.